This T cell receptor (beta chain) originates from a study of read filtering for tumor transcriptome and immune sequencing. At the level of the study: Among patients, some 17 were male and around 14 female, aged about 47 to 80 (mean about 70). About 8 patients were R-ISS I, some 15 were R-ISS II, 6 or 7 were R-ISS III. IR-seq gave about 3.5 to 10.27 million TCR reads per sample; RNA-seq gave about 80 to 1,400.

There are many counts of this clonotype. Its target is not known. This library used roughly 430 ng RNA and molecular barcoded adaptors spanning alpha/delta and beta/gamma chains. One entry per CDR3 protein results from TCRdb running MiXCR on the reads. The sample carries over 45,000 distinct CDR3 sequences, roughly 20% recorded once. Study-wide results and limits: IR-seq captured clonotypes deeper and more reliably than RNA-seq.

V was shortened by 3 bases and J by 2 bases, with 15 bases between the two germline ends. Germline CDR1 is SGHRS and CDR2 is YFSETQ. The CDR3 totals 15 residues. Sequenced input: a population of CD138-negative cells sorted from bone marrow. The TCR was taken from a donor aged 40 or over with multiple myeloma. This chain links TRBV5-1 with TRBJ2-7, with a weak D call TRBD2 (6 bases). The CDR3 DNA sequence: TGCGCCAGCAGCTCGGGGCTAGCGAATCCCTACGAGCAGTACTTC. Amino acids: CASSSGLANPYEQYF.